The next 27 T cell receptor beta chains were all read from a single sample in a study of CD8 T cells in Susac syndrome. A quantity of roughly 0.5 to 1 ug RNA underwent reverse transcription using random hexamers. TCRdb analysed the immunoSEQ multiplex PCR reads with MiXCR anew, one entry per CDR3 protein. This table holds 55,000 to 75,000 distinct CDR3 sequences, 93% found once. Material for sequencing was CD4+ T cells from PBMCs. The source is a human donor with Susac syndrome.

V and J are TRBV20-1 and TRBJ1-5; D is ambiguous. The V and J ends lost 5 bases and 7 bases respectively, with 15 bases between them. The CDR3 has 13 amino acids. Germline loops: CDR1 DFQATT, CDR2 SNEGSKA (reference sequence). The CDR3 region has the DNA TGCAGTGCTTTTTCGTTAAAAGGGCAGCCCCAGCATTTT. As protein: CSAFSLKGQPQHF.

This sequence joins TRBV27 and TRBJ1-1, with a tentative D call TRBD1 (6 bases). Trimming took off 8 bases at V and 5 bases at J, with 21 bases between the two ends. The CDR3 is made up of 15 amino acids. Germline V gives CDR1 MNHEY, CDR2 SMNVEV (reference sequence). CDR3 amino acids: CASQGTKTGGTEAFF. The CDR3 DNA is TGTGCCAGCCAGGGGACAAAGACAGGCGGGACTGAAGCTTTCTTT.

The rearrangement links TRBV28 to TRBJ2-3; 8 bases agree with TRBD1. CDR1 is MDHEN and CDR2 is SYDVKM in the germline V gene. This CDR3 is built from 16 residues. V lost 9 bases and J lost 5; bases outside the gene matches: 16. CDR3 nucleotides: TGTGCCAGTCCCCCCCGACAGGGGCTACCTGTAGATACGCAGTATTTT. This codes for CASPPRQGLPVDTQYF.

This chain links TRBV5-1 with TRBJ2-3; 8 bases align to TRBD1. Trimming cost V 4 bases and J 1 base; bases outside gene matches: 5. CDR1 and CDR2 from the germline V gene are SGHRS and YFSETQ. The CDR3 has 15 amino acids. The CDR3 region is CASSTTGGRTDTQYF. The CDR3, as DNA: TGCGCCAGCAGCACAACAGGGGGACGCACAGATACGCAGTATTTT.

V is TRBV6-5 and J is TRBJ2-7; a weak D match, TRBD1 (6 bases). Germline lookup yields CDR1 MNHEY and CDR2 SVGAGI. This CDR3 is built from 15 residues. The V gene lost 0 bases and the J gene lost 4 bases, with 13 bases spanning the gap. The CDR3 loop reads CASSYSRQAPYEQYF. For the CDR3, the DNA is TGTGCCAGCAGTTACTCGAGACAGGCCCCGTACGAGCAGTACTTC.

The chain is built from TRBV6-5 and TRBJ1-2; TRBD1 aligns across 7 bases. With 4 bases clipped from V and 8 bases from J, the junction kept 7 bases outside the gene matches. The CDR3 totals 13 residues. Germline V gene data show CDR1 as MNHEY and CDR2 as SVGAGI. The CDR3 is CASSSGQVWGYTF. The CDR3 DNA is TGTGCCAGCAGTTCCGGACAGGTTTGGGGCTACACCTTC.

The chain uses TRBV5-4 and TRBJ1-6, with no clear D. The CDR3 sequence is 15 residues long. Trimming took off 0 bases at V and 7 bases at J, with 11 bases between the two ends. The germline V gene encodes CDR1 SGHNT and CDR2 YYREEE (reference sequence). Here the CDR3 reads CASSLEPIINSPLHF. For the CDR3, the DNA is TGTGCCAGCAGCTTGGAGCCTATAATCAATTCACCCCTCCACTTT.

This sequence joins TRBV10-3 and TRBJ2-7, with 7 bases that match TRBD1. With V trimmed by 3 bases and J by 1 base, 6 bases remained unmatched. Per the germline V gene, CDR1 is ENHRY and CDR2 is SYGVKD. The CDR3 contains 15 residues. CDR3 protein: CAISERQGISYEQYF. The CDR3 nucleotides read TGTGCCATCAGTGAAAGACAGGGAATATCCTACGAGCAGTACTTC.

The gene calls are TRBV7-2 and TRBJ1-3; TRBD1 matches at 8 bases. CDR1 is SGHTA, CDR2 FQGNSA, per germline. This CDR3 has 15 residues. The junction had 7 bases not matched to a gene; V was cut back by 5 bases and J by 4 bases. CDR3 residues: CASSPDWDRGNTIYF. CDR3 sequence (DNA): TGTGCCAGCAGCCCGGACTGGGACAGGGGAAACACCATATATTTT.

The chain is built from TRBV18 and TRBJ2-7; the D gene is possibly TRBD2 (5 bases). V was shortened by 0 bases and J by 5 bases, with 11 bases between the two germline ends. The CDR3 totals 14 residues. Germline values: CDR1 KGHSH, CDR2 LQKENI. CDR3 sequence (DNA): TGTGCCAGCTCACCACCGGAGAGGGTCCACGAGCAGTACTTC. It yields the protein CASSPPERVHEQYF.

The chain employs TRBV3-1 and TRBJ1-2; 8 nucleotides line up with TRBD1. This CDR3 contains 15 residues. V shed 5 bases and J 6 bases; nucleotides not matched to a gene: 11. Germline CDR1 and CDR2: LGHDT and YNNKEL (reference sequence). The CDR3 here is CASSSWDRRKDGYTF. The CDR3 nucleotides are TGTGCCAGCAGCTCCTGGGACAGGAGGAAGGATGGCTACACCTTC.

The rearrangement links TRBV4-2 to TRBJ2-7, with D unresolved. V gave up 0 bases and J gave up 7 bases, with 13 bases separating them. The CDR3 runs 14 residues. Germline lookup yields CDR1 LGHNA and CDR2 YNFKEQ. DNA for the CDR3: TGTGCCAGCAGCCAAGATCCCCGAGCAGAAGAGCAGTACTTC. Its translation is CASSQDPRAEEQYF.

The DNA for the CDR3 is TGTGCCAGCAGCTTTCAGGGGGAGTCCTACGAGCAGTACTTC. This sequence encodes CASSFQGESYEQYF. This chain connects TRBV5-4 to TRBJ2-7; 7 positions match TRBD1. Per the germline V gene, CDR1 is SGHNT and CDR2 is YYREEE (reference sequence). J was trimmed by 1 base and V by 2 bases; bases with no gene match: 3. This CDR3 has 14 residues.

The J gene is TRBJ1-1, the V gene TRBV3-1, with a weak D call TRBD1 (6 bases). Germline lookup yields CDR1 LGHDT and CDR2 YNNKEL (reference sequence). V lost 2 bases, J lost 1 base, and 20 bases lay in between. The CDR3 is made up of 18 amino acids. CDR3 region: CASSQRVDSSLWNTEAFF. The CDR3 nucleotides are TGTGCCAGCAGCCAAAGGGTGGACAGCAGCCTTTGGAACACTGAAGCTTTCTTT.

The chain has TRBV5-1 and TRBJ2-2; D gene uncertain. Trimming shortened V by 1 base and J by 6 bases, and 10 bases separated the two germline ends. This CDR3 contains 14 residues. Germline loops: CDR1 SGHRS, CDR2 YFSETQ. The CDR3, as DNA: TGCGCCAGCAGCTTGCCCCAACGGGCCGGGGAGCTGTTTTTT. Its protein product is CASSLPQRAGELFF.

This clonotype came up once. This rearrangement joins TRBV6-2 or TRBV6-3 to TRBJ2-7, with TRBD1 as a possible D gene (5 bases). This CDR3 region has 13 residues. Trimming took off 5 bases at V and 2 bases at J, with 10 bases between the two ends. Per the germline V gene, CDR1 is MNHEY and CDR2 is SVGEGT. CDR3 region: CASSDSVPYEQYF. CDR3 coding DNA: TGTGCCAGCAGTGACAGTGTCCCCTACGAGCAGTACTTC.

V and J are TRBV3-1 and TRBJ1-1; the D gene is possibly TRBD1 (5 bases). CDR3 length equals 15 residues. Germline V gene data show CDR1 as LGHDT and CDR2 as YNNKEL (reference sequence). V dropped 5 bases and J dropped 1 base, with 14 bases sitting between them. This CDR3 is CASSGGAARNTEAFF. The CDR3 DNA sequence: TGTGCCAGCAGCGGCGGGGCAGCCCGGAACACTGAAGCTTTCTTT.

This sequence joins TRBV2 and TRBJ1-4, with D possibly matching TRBD1 (6 bases). Germline V lookup: CDR1 SNHLY, CDR2 FYNNEI. The CDR3 runs 12 residues. V dropped 8 bases and J dropped 8 bases, with 12 bases sitting between them. The CDR3 loop is CASQGSREKLFF. The CDR3, as DNA: TGTGCCAGCCAGGGGAGCCGGGAAAAACTGTTTTTT.

The CDR3 nucleotides are TGTGCCAGCAGTCTGTCTACCGGCTCCTACGAGCAGTACTTC. This encodes CASSLSTGSYEQYF. This chain joins TRBV9 and TRBJ2-7; D remains ambiguous. The CDR3 has 14 amino acids. V dropped 5 bases and J dropped 0 bases, with 12 bases sitting between them. Germline-derived CDR1 and CDR2 are SGDLS and YYNGEE.

This chain connects TRBV2 to TRBJ2-7; D ambiguous. With 3 bases removed from V and 6 bases from J, the gap between germline ends came to 9 bases. Germline V gives CDR1 SNHLY, CDR2 FYNNEI. The CDR3 loop spans 12 amino acids. The CDR3 region is CASSDEESEQYF. DNA for the CDR3: TGTGCCAGCAGTGATGAGGAATCCGAGCAGTACTTC.

This clonotype was detected once. The gene calls are TRBV18 and TRBJ2-7; 12 bases align to TRBD2. Germline values: CDR1 KGHSH, CDR2 LQKENI. The CDR3 length is 17 residues. V lost 3 bases, J lost 6 bases, and 12 bases stayed unmatched. This CDR3 is CASSPLTLTSGGREQYF. The CDR3 DNA reads TGTGCCAGCTCACCTCTGACCTTGACTAGCGGGGGCCGCGAGCAGTACTTC.

The chain links TRBV2 to TRBJ1-5; TRBD1 aligns across 7 bases. This CDR3 has 17 amino acids. V shed 7 bases and J 5 bases; nucleotides not matched to a gene: 17. Germline V CDR1 and CDR2: SNHLY, FYNNEI. CDR3 sequence reads: CASKNIYRGTADQPQHF. CDR3 DNA sequence: TGTGCCAGCAAAAATATTTATCGGGGGACAGCCGATCAGCCCCAGCATTTT.

The V gene is TRBV4-2, the J gene TRBJ1-6; D unresolved. The germline CDR1 and CDR2 sequences are LGHNA and YNFKEQ. This CDR3 contains 13 residues. With 4 bases removed from V and 2 bases from J, the gap between germline ends came to 3 bases. The CDR3 DNA reads as TGTGCCAGCAGCCCAGCCTATAATTCACCCCTCCACTTT. The encoded protein is CASSPAYNSPLHF.

The chain recombines TRBV28 with TRBJ1-4; 8 nucleotides line up with TRBD1. This CDR3 is built from 18 residues. Germline assignment: CDR1 MDHEN and CDR2 SYDVKM. V gave up 6 bases and J gave up 1 base; unmatched junction bases: 13. This chain's CDR3 is CASRFSQGARGTNEKLFF. The DNA of the CDR3 is TGTGCCAGCAGGTTTTCCCAGGGGGCCCGGGGAACTAATGAAAAACTGTTTTTT.

Of note for this clonotype: The final CDR3 position lacks the conserved phenylalanine or tryptophan, pointing to a likely read error. Because the CDR3's place on the DNA is in doubt, the DNA is left out and the CDR3 is given as listed by TCRdb. The chain carries TRBV7-9 and TRBJ1-1; no check of the table's D call, TRBD1, against the DNA was made. Per the germline V gene, CDR1 is SEHNR and CDR2 is FQNEAQ (reference sequence). The CDR3 length is 11 residues, termini included. CDR3 sequence: CASSLEGTVCL.

V and J are TRBV6-5 and TRBJ1-2; 8 bases match TRBD1. This CDR3 comprises 14 residues. Trimming removed 2 bases from V and 7 bases from J; junction bases left unmatched: 6. Germline-derived CDR1 and CDR2 are MNHEY and SVGAGI. The CDR3 protein is CASSYEGRGLGYTF. The CDR3 nucleotides read TGTGCCAGCAGTTACGAGGGCAGGGGGCTTGGCTACACCTTC.

The chain couples TRBV9 to TRBJ1-1; TRBD1 might be the D (5 bases). CDR1 and CDR2 (germline): SGDLS, YYNGEE. Trimming stripped 0 bases from V and 4 bases from J, with 13 bases between. The CDR3 length is 15 residues. CDR3 sequence reads: CASSVESGRGTEAFF. The CDR3, as DNA: TGTGCCAGCAGCGTAGAGTCAGGGAGAGGCACTGAAGCTTTCTTT.